The 23 T cell receptor beta chains below were found in one sample sequenced in a study of blood T cells in healthy people across ages (dated by TCRdb to the mid-2010s). The library relied on 5' RACE. The sample was run on an Illumina HiSeq 2500. The second PCR ran for about 6 to 12 cycles and used a J-beta primer mix along with a sample-barcoded 5' primer. TCRdb reworked the public reads: Q25 trimming with fastp, MiXCR clone assembly, productive beta chains retained. Entries are consolidated by CDR3 protein sequence, retaining the most common genes and DNA. The sample yields roughly 800,000 distinct CDR3 sequences; 20% to 25% were counted once. Under 4% of the sample is in the top ten clones. These data are also associated with another study on T cells of mothers and their children.

Material: blood. The receptors stem from a boy younger than 18 in good health.

The chain employs TRBV25-1 and TRBJ2-7; the match to TRBD2 covers 10 bases. There are 14 residues in the CDR3. Germline V lookup: CDR1 MGHDK, CDR2 SYGVNS. The J segment lost 5 bases and the V segment lost 6 bases, leaving 7 bases of the junction unmatched. The CDR3 protein is CASRSAGGVNEQYF. CDR3 sequence (DNA): TGTGCCAGCAGGTCAGCGGGAGGGGTGAACGAGCAGTACTTC.

The chain links TRBV30 to TRBJ2-7; the match to TRBD1 covers 7 bases. V trimming: 6 bases; J trimming: 3 bases; junction bases outside the gene matches: 8. Germline-derived CDR1 and CDR2 are GTSNPN and SVGIG (reference sequence). This CDR3 has 13 residues. CDR3 in amino acids: CACLYRGRYEQYF. The CDR3 DNA reads TGTGCCTGCTTATACAGGGGCCGCTACGAGCAGTACTTC.

The genes are TRBV10-3 and TRBJ2-7; the D gene is possibly TRBD1 (5 bases). Germline V gives CDR1 ENHRY, CDR2 SYGVKD. V shed 6 bases and J shed 2 bases, with 14 bases lying between them. The CDR3 covers 14 residues. The CDR3 sequence: CAIRGQGETYEQYF. The CDR3 nucleotides are TGTGCCATCAGGGGGCAGGGTGAGACCTACGAGCAGTACTTC.

This chain uses TRBV29-1 with TRBJ2-3, with a possible D match to TRBD2 (6 bases). Trimming pared 5 bases from V and 0 bases from J, leaving 18 bases between. The CDR3 contains 16 residues. CDR1 is SQVTM, CDR2 ANQGSEA, per germline. Here the CDR3 DNA reads TGCAGCGTTCTACCGACGTGGGGGACTAGCACAGATACGCAGTATTTT. Amino acids: CSVLPTWGTSTDTQYF.

This clonotype was seen ten or more times. CDR3 region: CASSATGGSSYNEQFF. CDR3 nucleotide sequence: TGCGCCAGCAGCGCGACCGGGGGAAGCTCCTACAATGAGCAGTTCTTC. The chain couples TRBV5-1 to TRBJ2-1; perhaps TRBD2 as D (6 bases). The CDR3 totals 16 residues. Trimming pared 4 bases from V and 0 bases from J, leaving 14 bases between. Germline CDR1 and CDR2: SGHRS and YFSETQ.

The rearrangement joins TRBV27 to TRBJ2-1; a weak D match, TRBD2 (7 bases). The germline V gene encodes CDR1 MNHEY and CDR2 SMNVEV (reference sequence). The length of the CDR3 is 10 residues. Trimming removed 10 bases from V and 9 bases from J, with 10 bases in between. The CDR3 coding sequence is TGTGCCACGGGGGGCCCTGAGCAGTTCTTC. Translating it yields CATGGPEQFF.

This clonotype was seen a handful of times. The V gene is TRBV28, the J gene TRBJ2-5; 7 bases are a match to TRBD1. The tail of the sequence fits TRBJ2-7 better, so the J call may be wrong. The CDR3 covers 13 residues. The germline V gene has CDR1 MDHEN and CDR2 SYDVKM. In DNA form, the CDR3 reads TGTGCCAGCAGCCTTGACAGGGTCCACGAGCAGTACTTC. Its protein is CASSLDRVHEQYF.

This chain links TRBV15 with TRBJ2-3; 7 positions match TRBD2. The length of the CDR3 is 13 residues. Trimming at V came to 8 bases and at J to 4 bases, leaving 6 bases not matched to a gene. CDR1 is LNHNV, CDR2 YYDKDF, per germline (reference sequence). The CDR3 sequence is CATGGGVADTQYF. The CDR3 DNA reads TGTGCCACCGGCGGGGGAGTAGCAGATACGCAGTATTTT.

This sequence joins TRBV10-2 and TRBJ2-7, with D uncertain. Germline V gives CDR1 WSHSY, CDR2 SAAADI. The CDR3 runs 13 residues. V lost 5 bases to trimming and J lost 7 bases, with 15 bases between them. In DNA form, the CDR3 reads TGCGCCAGCAGTTTAATTCCGGGCAGGGAGCAGTACTTC. Its translation: CASSLIPGREQYF.

The rearrangement uses TRBV6-1 and TRBJ2-5; possibly TRBD1 for D (5 bases). The tail of the sequence fits TRBJ2-7 better, so the J call may be wrong. Germline V gene sequence: CDR1 MNHNS, CDR2 SASEGT. The length of the CDR3 is 13 residues. This CDR3 is CASSEYRYYEQYF. The CDR3 region has the DNA TGTGCCAGCAGTGAATACAGGTACTACGAGCAGTACTTC.

This chain links TRBV7-8 with TRBJ1-1; D might be TRBD1 (5 bases). Trimming stripped 4 bases from V and 1 base from J, with 10 bases between. Germline V gene data show CDR1 as SGHVS and CDR2 as FQNEAQ. This CDR3 has 14 residues. CDR3 sequence: CASSYQGQNTEAFF. CDR3 in DNA: TGTGCCAGCAGCTACCAGGGTCAGAACACTGAAGCTTTCTTT.

The chain is built from TRBV20-1 and TRBJ2-6; 8 bases match TRBD1. J lost 0 bases, V lost 2 bases, and 12 bases had no gene match. This CDR3 comprises 19 residues. CDR1 is DFQATT, CDR2 SNEGSKA, per germline (reference sequence). The CDR3 is CSARNLGTGLNSGANVLTF. CDR3 DNA: TGCAGTGCTAGAAACTTGGGGACAGGACTAAACTCTGGGGCCAACGTCCTGACTTTC.

The V and J genes are TRBV19 and TRBJ2-1; no clear D gene. There are 13 residues in the CDR3. V lost 5 bases and J 5 bases, leaving 10 bases between the germline ends. CDR1 and CDR2 from the germline V gene are LNHDA and SQIVND (reference sequence). In DNA, the CDR3 is TGTGCCAGTAGTGCCGGGTCTCACAATGAGCAGTTCTTC. Its translation: CASSAGSHNEQFF.

This clonotype was counted only a few times. This chain uses TRBV27 with TRBJ2-1; 10 nucleotides match TRBD1. The CDR3 consists of 16 residues. The V and J ends lost 5 bases and 5 bases, in that order; junction bases with no gene match: 9. Germline CDR1 is MNHEY and CDR2 is SMNVEV (reference sequence). CDR3: CASSPYGDRGDNEQFF. Written as DNA, the CDR3 is TGTGCCAGCAGTCCATATGGGGACAGGGGCGACAATGAGCAGTTCTTC.

This rearrangement joins TRBV4-1 to TRBJ2-1; 10 bases fit TRBD1. The V segment lost 5 bases and the J segment 6 bases; nucleotides outside the gene matches: 10. The CDR3 is 16 amino acids. Germline CDR1 is MGHRA and CDR2 is YSYEKL. Here the CDR3 reads CASSTSDRGPGNEQFF. CDR3 in DNA: TGCGCCAGCAGCACATCTGACAGGGGGCCGGGCAATGAGCAGTTCTTC.

The gene calls are TRBV29-1 and TRBJ2-5, with TRBD2 matching over 16 bases. V lost 2 bases to trimming and J lost 4 bases; unmatched junction nucleotides: 7. The CDR3 is made up of 17 amino acids. Germline V lookup: CDR1 SQVTM, CDR2 ANQGSEA. As DNA, the CDR3 is TGCAGCGTTGAAACCTCCGGGACTAGCGGGGGGGGAGAGACCCAGTACTTC. Amino acids: CSVETSGTSGGGETQYF. Filled out from reference TRBV29-1 and TRBJ2-5, the complete variable domain reads SAVISQKPSRDICQRGTSLTIQCQVDSQVTMMFWYRQQPGQSLTLIATANQGSEATYESGFVIDKFPISRPNLTFSTLTVSNMSPEDSSIYLCSVETSGTSGGGETQYFGPGTRLLVL.

This clonotype was seen only a few times. The V call is TRBV29-1, the J call TRBJ1-2; D is ambiguous. V lost 7 bases to trimming and J lost 0 bases, with 12 bases between them. The CDR3 consists of 13 residues. Germline CDR1 and CDR2: SQVTM and ANQGSEA. Here the CDR3 DNA reads TGCAGCGACGGAGAGGAGGCTAACTATGGCTACACCTTC. Its translation: CSDGEEANYGYTF.

Comment on this clonotype: An end of the junction does not agree with germline; a read error may underlie this. The chain couples TRBV6-5 to TRBJ1-4, with D unclear. Germline CDR1 is MNHEY and CDR2 is SVGAGI. The CDR3 has 14 amino acids. The CDR3 reads CTSSQVNSNEKLFF. CDR3 sequence (DNA): TGTACCAGCAGCCAGGTCAACTCTAATGAAAAACTGTTTTTT.

A few counts support this clonotype. The J gene is TRBJ2-5, the V gene TRBV29-1, with 13 bases identical to TRBD2. The J call may not be correct, given that the DNA end is closer to TRBJ2-1. The length of the CDR3 is 15 residues. CDR1 and CDR2 from the germline V gene are SQVTM and ANQGSEA. The CDR3 spells CSVGTSGSAYNEQFF. In DNA, the CDR3 is TGCAGCGTTGGGACTAGCGGGAGTGCATACAATGAGCAGTTCTTC.

The chain has TRBV28 and TRBJ1-2, with a possible D match to TRBD1 (5 bases). The germline CDR1 and CDR2 sequences are MDHEN and SYDVKM. This CDR3 is built from 13 residues. V lost 5 bases, J lost 2 bases, and 9 bases lay in between. CDR3: CASSIRANYGYTF. CDR3 nucleotides: TGTGCCAGCAGTATCAGGGCCAACTATGGCTACACCTTC.

The chain combines TRBV7-6 with TRBJ2-3; possibly TRBD2 for D (6 bases). CDR1 is SGHVS and CDR2 is FNYEAQ in the germline V gene. The CDR3 is 15 amino acids. Deletions cut 8 bases from V and 2 bases from J, with 17 bases between. The CDR3 sequence: CASSRRDGNTDTQYF. In nucleotides, the CDR3 is TGTGCCAGCTCTCGGCGGGACGGGAACACAGATACGCAGTATTTT.

The chain is built from TRBV20-1 and TRBJ2-7, with D hard to call. This CDR3 has 12 amino acids. The germline gives CDR1 DFQATT, CDR2 SNEGSKA (reference sequence). V lost 1 base to trimming and J lost 3 bases, with 7 bases between them. The CDR3 spells CSARGVVYEQYF. The CDR3 DNA reads as TGCAGTGCTAGAGGAGTGGTCTACGAGCAGTACTTC.

This clonotype has just a few counts. The CDR3 spells CASSLVPGLKATEAFF. CDR3 sequence (DNA): TGTGCCAGCAGCTTAGTCCCGGGTTTGAAGGCCACTGAAGCTTTCTTT. This chain links TRBV7-2 with TRBJ1-1; no reliable D call. The length of the CDR3 is 16 residues. The V gene's germline CDR1 is SGHTA and CDR2 FQGNSA. V lost 1 base, J lost 4 bases, and 16 bases lay in between.